The next 19 T cell receptor beta chains were all read from a single sample in a study of beta chain features in type 1 diabetes. General study points: When Type 1 diabetes patients were examined, their TCRB CDR3s proved moderately but significantly shorter in all four CD4+ subsets.

These receptors lack a known antigen. The whole isolated RNA underwent reverse transcription, so sequencing captured expressed TCRB transcripts. The protocol was immunoSEQ multiplex PCR, while the TCRdb copy is restricted to in-frame clones and leaves out a portion. This table has about 260,000 clones, around 24% appearing once. Sequencing was performed on naive CD4+ T cells from blood. These receptors were taken from a woman in her thirties with type 1 diabetes.

The chain carries TRBV7-9 and TRBJ2-1; D gene ambiguous. V was clipped by 8 bases and J by 2 bases, with 4 bases between them. Germline CDR1 is SEHNR and CDR2 is FQNEAQ (reference sequence). The CDR3 has 11 residues. Here the CDR3 DNA reads TGTGCCAGCTGCGCCTACAATGAGCAGTTCTTC. Protein product: CASCAYNEQFF.

The V gene is TRBV5-4, the J gene TRBJ2-3, with D possibly TRBD1 on 6 matching bases. V gave up 4 bases and J gave up 1 base, with 10 bases separating them. CDR1 is SGHNT and CDR2 is YYREEE in the germline V gene (reference sequence). The CDR3 covers 14 residues. The CDR3 protein is CASSVNRGTDTQYF. CDR3 bases: TGTGCCAGCAGCGTAAACAGGGGCACAGATACGCAGTATTTT.

Only a few counts were recorded for this clone. This chain links TRBV28 with TRBJ2-1, with D possibly being TRBD1 (6 bases). The V end was cut by 2 bases, the J end by 0 bases, with 8 bases between. The V gene's germline CDR1 is MDHEN and CDR2 SYDVKM. CDR3 length: 15 amino acids. CDR3 DNA: TGTGCCAGCAGTTTAACAGGGTACTCCTACAATGAGCAGTTCTTC. It encodes CASSLTGYSYNEQFF.

The V and J genes are TRBV10-3 and TRBJ1-1, with TRBD1 matching over 8 bases. The V gene end was trimmed by 6 bases and the J gene end by 1 base; junction bases not matched to a gene: 4. The CDR3 length is 14 residues. Germline lookup yields CDR1 ENHRY and CDR2 SYGVKD. CDR3 DNA: TGTGCCATCAGCGGGACAGGAGAGAACACTGAAGCTTTCTTT. Protein: CAISGTGENTEAFF.

The V call is TRBV30, the J call TRBJ2-3, with TRBD2 identical over 8 bases. This CDR3 is built from 14 residues. V trimming: 4 bases; J trimming: 3 bases; junction bases outside the gene matches: 6. From germline, CDR1 is GTSNPN and CDR2 SVGIG (reference sequence). Here the CDR3 DNA reads TGTGCCTGGACCAGCGGGAGAGAAACAGATACGCAGTATTTT. Translated, it gives CAWTSGRETDTQYF.

In this sample, this clone turned up a few times. The V gene is TRBV18, the J gene TRBJ1-5, with D perhaps TRBD1 (6 bases). CDR1 is KGHSH, CDR2 LQKENI, per germline. This CDR3 contains 14 residues. The germline V and J ends were trimmed by 3 bases and 7 bases, with 13 bases remaining between them. CDR3 bases: TGTGCCAGCTCACCGACACAGGGTTTCCAGCCCCAGCATTTT. It codes for CASSPTQGFQPQHF.

The CDR3 is CASSELPGANVLTF. CDR3 in DNA: TGTGCCAGCAGTGAACTTCCCGGGGCCAACGTCCTGACTTTC. The rearrangement links TRBV6-1 to TRBJ2-6, with unresolved D. There are 14 residues in the CDR3. The V and J ends lost 2 bases and 4 bases respectively, with 6 bases between them. CDR1 and CDR2 from the germline V gene are MNHNS and SASEGT.

The gene calls are TRBV28 and TRBJ2-1, with TRBD2 identical over 7 bases. The V gene's germline CDR1 is MDHEN and CDR2 SYDVKM. The V and J ends lost 5 bases and 2 bases, in that order; junction bases with no gene match: 6. The CDR3 is 15 amino acids. The CDR3 DNA reads as TGTGCCAGCAGTCCCGCTAGCGGACCCTACAATGAGCAGTTCTTC. Residues: CASSPASGPYNEQFF.

This clone was observed a handful of times. The rearrangement links TRBV29-1 to TRBJ2-7, with TRBD1 matching over 8 bases. The CDR3 runs 13 residues. The V segment lost 7 bases and the J segment 4 bases; nucleotides outside the gene matches: 9. Germline CDR1 SQVTM, CDR2 ANQGSEA. CDR3 residues: CSAWTGSPYEQYF. CDR3 coding DNA: TGCAGCGCTTGGACAGGGTCCCCATACGAGCAGTACTTC.

This clone was observed a few times. V usage is TRBV30 and J usage is TRBJ2-5; TRBD1 might be the D (6 bases). V was shortened by 5 bases and J by 0 bases, with 10 bases between the two germline ends. This CDR3 is built from 13 residues. Per germline, CDR1 GTSNPN and CDR2 SVGIG (reference sequence). The CDR3 region has the DNA TGTGCCTGGGAAGGACAGTACCAAGAGACCCAGTACTTC. Translation: CAWEGQYQETQYF. The full variable domain, in which reference TRBV30 and TRBJ2-5 provide the parts outside the CDR3, is SQTIHQWPATLVQPVGSPLSLECTVEGTSNPNLYWYRQAAGRGLQLLFYSVGIGQISSEVPQNLSASRPQDRQFILSSKKLLLSDSGFYLCAWEGQYQETQYFGPGTRLLVL.

This clone was counted a few times. The V and J genes are TRBV13 and TRBJ2-7; 8 nucleotides match TRBD1. The junction had 7 bases not matched to a gene; V was cut back by 4 bases and J by 5 bases. The length of the CDR3 is 14 residues. In germline, CDR1 is PRHDT, CDR2 FYEKMQ (reference sequence). The CDR3 nucleotides are TGTGCCAGCAGCTCCGGACAGGGTCCCCACGAGCAGTACTTC. This gives the protein CASSSGQGPHEQYF.

This clone was seen a few times. The chain is built from TRBV5-1 and TRBJ1-1, with D uncertain. Germline CDR1 and CDR2: SGHRS and YFSETQ. CDR3 length equals 15 residues. Trimming took off 4 bases at V and 1 base at J, with 14 bases between the two ends. CDR3 coding DNA: TGCGCCAGCAGCCCCCTAAGCGGTAAGAACACTGAAGCTTTCTTT. This encodes CASSPLSGKNTEAFF.

The chain has TRBV29-1 and TRBJ2-1; 7 bases match TRBD1. In germline, CDR1 is SQVTM, CDR2 ANQGSEA. This CDR3 is 15 amino acids long. J was trimmed by 3 bases and V by 5 bases; bases with no gene match: 10. CDR3 loop: CSVRQSRTGYNEQFF. The CDR3 DNA sequence: TGCAGCGTTCGACAGTCAAGGACAGGCTACAATGAGCAGTTCTTC.

V is TRBV11-2 and J is TRBJ2-1, with TRBD2 as a possible D gene (6 bases). CDR3 size: 15 residues. Trimming removed 1 base at V and 10 bases at J, with 17 bases between. Looked up from germline, CDR1 is SGHAT and CDR2 is FQNNGV. CDR3 sequence: CASSLVPGTSGEQFF. The CDR3 DNA reads TGTGCCAGCAGCTTAGTACCCGGGACTTCTGGGGAGCAGTTCTTC.

This clone was detected only a few times. V and J are TRBV5-1 and TRBJ2-3; no firm D call. The V end was cut by 2 bases, the J end by 0 bases, with 4 bases between. The CDR3 is 13 amino acids. Germline CDR1 SGHRS, CDR2 YFSETQ. CDR3 bases: TGCGCCAGCAGCTTCAGTAGCACAGATACGCAGTATTTT. This gives the protein CASSFSSTDTQYF. Full variable domain (remainder filled in from reference TRBV5-1 and TRBJ2-3): KAGVTQTPRYLIKTRGQQVTLSCSPISGHRSVSWYQQTPGQGLQFLFEYFSETQRNKGNFPGRFSGRQFSNSRSEMNVSTLELGDSALYLCASSFSSTDTQYFGPGTRLTVL.

The rearrangement uses TRBV18 and TRBJ1-5; D unresolved. Germline V CDR1 and CDR2: KGHSH, LQKENI. With 3 bases removed from V and 1 base from J, the gap between germline ends came to 10 bases. This CDR3 contains 15 residues. The CDR3 loop reads CASSPSISSNQPQHF. The CDR3 DNA reads as TGTGCCAGCTCACCCTCTATCTCGAGCAATCAGCCCCAGCATTTT.

This clone has only a few counts. The chain joins TRBV7-9 to TRBJ1-3; maybe TRBD1 (6 bases). V shed 3 bases and J shed 0 bases, with 9 bases lying between them. The CDR3 sequence is 15 residues long. Germline V CDR1 and CDR2: SEHNR, FQNEAQ (reference sequence). The CDR3 DNA reads TGTGCCAGCAGCTTTTTACAGGGCTCTGGAAACACCATATATTTT. This sequence encodes CASSFLQGSGNTIYF. Complete variable domain (other parts from reference TRBV7-9 and TRBJ1-3): DTGVSQNPRHKITKRGQNVTFRCDPISEHNRLYWYRQTLGQGPEFLTYFQNEAQLEKSRLLSDRFSAERPKGSFSTLEIQRTEQGDSAMYLCASSFLQGSGNTIYFGEGSWLTVV.

This sequence joins TRBV30 and TRBJ2-7; 9 bases map to TRBD2. V trimming: 2 bases; J trimming: 3 bases; junction bases outside the gene matches: 8. CDR3 length: 15 residues. Looked up from germline, CDR1 is GTSNPN and CDR2 is SVGIG (reference sequence). CDR3 coding DNA: TGTGCCTGGAGTTACCGCGGGAGGGCCTTCTACGAGCAGTACTTC. Translated: CAWSYRGRAFYEQYF.

The gene calls are TRBV30 and TRBJ2-5, with 8 bases that match TRBD1. Judging by the DNA end, TRBJ2-7 fits better; the J call may be wrong. Germline loops: CDR1 GTSNPN, CDR2 SVGIG (reference sequence). This CDR3 contains 11 residues. CDR3 nucleotide sequence: TGTGCCTGGAGTACAGGGGGCGAGCAGTACTTC. Its translation is CAWSTGGEQYF.